The 3 T cell receptor beta chains reported below all come from one sample, sequenced in a study of OX40 agonist ivuxolimab in advanced cancers. The protocol was immunoSEQ multiplex PCR, while the TCRdb copy is restricted to in-frame clones and leaves out a portion. The sample has approximately 56,000 clones, 75% to 90% seen once. The sample here was CD4+ or CD8+ T cells sorted from blood, taken in a trial of the OX40 agonist ivuxolimab. All receptors derive from an adult with an advanced solid tumor such as melanoma, head and neck, liver or kidney cancer.

The J gene is TRBJ1-2, the V gene TRBV19; D may be TRBD1 (5 bases). CDR1 and CDR2 (germline): LNHDA, SQIVND (reference sequence). With 8 bases removed from V and 8 bases from J, the gap between germline ends came to 15 bases. This CDR3 contains 12 residues. The CDR3 DNA reads TGTGCCAGTGTCTCCGGGGGAGTCGGCTACACCTTC. Residues: CASVSGGVGYTF.

The V gene is TRBV29-1, the J gene TRBJ1-3; the match to TRBD1 covers 10 bases. Germline V CDR1 and CDR2: SQVTM, ANQGSEA. The CDR3 has 16 amino acids. With V trimmed by 6 bases and J by 0 bases, 8 bases remained unmatched. In DNA form, the CDR3 reads TGCAGCGTGGGACAGGGGCTTGCTTCCTCTGGAAACACCATATATTTT. The encoded protein is CSVGQGLASSGNTIYF.

The chain combines TRBV5-1 with TRBJ2-7; D gene ambiguous. The CDR3 has 14 amino acids. Germline V gene lookup returns CDR1 SGHRS and CDR2 YFSETQ. The ends were cut back, 2 bases at V and 5 bases at J, with 14 bases in the middle. CDR3 protein: CASSFDGISNEQYF. In nucleotides, the CDR3 is TGCGCCAGCAGCTTTGACGGAATAAGTAACGAGCAGTACTTC.